This T cell receptor beta chain appears in the sequencing data of a study of blood T cell repertoires in COVID-19. The overall study: COVID-19 samples from acute and convalescent phases originated in the United States, Italy and Spain.

Original analysis: Counts of nucleated cells, estimated from reference gene primer amplification, were obtained. The repertoire was sequenced with immunoSEQ multiplex PCR; TCRdb's copy has only in-frame clones and lacks some. Clonal size and the V and J genes are those of that table, whereas D and trimming came from the DNA. The table lists 52,000 or so clones, 70% to 90% of them singletons. The CDR3 has 13 amino acids. V dropped 0 bases and J dropped 4; count of bases not matched to a gene: 0. The clonotype originates from an older woman with active COVID-19. This chain uses TRBV23-1 with TRBJ2-7, with 7 bases aligning to TRBD1. TRBV23-1 is identified as an open reading frame with a role that is uncertain. Sequenced input: peripheral blood. The CDR3 DNA reads as TGCGCCAGCAGTCAATCGACAGGGTACGAGCAGTACTTC. This sequence encodes CASSQSTGYEQYF.